The present TCR beta chain was sequenced within a study of human T cells and chemical hapten exposure. This clonotype has at least ten counts. Its antigen is still unknown. As to time point: pre-sensitization, week 0. Stated treatment: therapeutic diphenylcyclopropenone sensitization with weekly scalp DPC. This CDR3 has 18 amino acids. V lost 1 base to trimming and J lost 5 bases; unmatched junction nucleotides: 9. Germline-derived CDR1 and CDR2 are LGHDT and YNNKEL (reference sequence). Overall study findings and caveats: In comparison with controls, expanded TCRs gave rise to a significantly larger number of large CDR3 similarity clusters.

Original processing methods: A per-sample median of about 100,000 TCRs was observed, with counts ranging from roughly 20,000 to 690,600. MiXCR, applied by TCRdb to the RACE reads, yields one record per CDR3 protein. The V and J calls reflect TCRdb's pipeline rather than the authors' work. In the table there are over 300,000 distinct CDR3 sequences, approximately 5.1% of which are singletons. The gene calls are TRBV3-1 and TRBJ2-2; 11 bases line up with TRBD2. Material: whole blood, obtained in connection with sensitization to the hapten diphenylcyclopropenone (DPC). This clonotype originated in a woman aged 50 to 60 with alopecia areata. Some clones in this sample may be carry-over from other donors' samples. The CDR3 DNA reads as TGTGCCAGCAGCCAAGGGTCCGGGACTAGCGGACCAACCGGGGAGCTGTTTTTT. Translation: CASSQGSGTSGPTGELFF.